Sequencing of this TCR beta chain was carried out in a study of T cells in Graves' hyperthyroidism and ophthalmopathy. This clonotype was seen ten or more times. The germline CDR1 and CDR2 sequences are MNHNS and SASEGT. The ends were cut back, 3 bases at V and 11 bases at J, with 16 bases in the middle. The CDR3 consists of 14 residues. There were TCR beta CDR3 regions amplified from RNA transcripts. In the first-round RT-PCR of the TCR CDR3, the HTBI primer set was used. TCRdb re-called the multiplex PCR reads through MiXCR, storing one row per CDR3 protein. The sample includes around 99,000 distinct CDR3 sequences, more than 15% of them seen just once.

The rearrangement joins TRBV6-1 to TRBJ1-4; tentative D call: TRBD1 (5 bases). Sequenced material: blood. The receptor was derived from a woman between 45 and 60 years old with Graves' hyperthyroidism. CDR3 DNA sequence: TGTGCCAGCAGTGAGCCAGGGTACGACTCGAAACTGTTTTTT. Residues: CASSEPGYDSKLFF.